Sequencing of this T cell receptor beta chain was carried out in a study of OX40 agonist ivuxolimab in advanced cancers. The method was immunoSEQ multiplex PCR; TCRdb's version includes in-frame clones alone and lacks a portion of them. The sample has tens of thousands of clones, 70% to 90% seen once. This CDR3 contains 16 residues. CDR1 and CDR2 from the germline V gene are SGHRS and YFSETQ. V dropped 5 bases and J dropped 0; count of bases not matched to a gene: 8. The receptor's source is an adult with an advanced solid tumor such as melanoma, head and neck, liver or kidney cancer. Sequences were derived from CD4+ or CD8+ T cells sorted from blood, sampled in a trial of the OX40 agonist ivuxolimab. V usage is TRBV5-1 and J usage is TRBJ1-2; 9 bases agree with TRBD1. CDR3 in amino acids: CASRSTGGITNYGYTF. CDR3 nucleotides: TGCGCCAGCAGATCGACAGGGGGGATAACTAACTATGGCTACACCTTC.